These 8 T cell receptor beta chains share one sample of origin, sequenced in a study of beta chain features in type 1 diabetes. The study reverse transcribed the entire isolated RNA, so it sequenced expressed TCRB transcripts. The assay was immunoSEQ multiplex PCR, and TCRdb's table has in-frame clones only and misses some. The table lists 250,000 to 300,000 clones, around 7.3% of them singletons. The specimen sequenced was central memory CD4+ T cells from blood. The receptors here all came from a woman between 18 and 29 years old in good health.

This clone was detected many times. This chain links TRBV19 with TRBJ2-1; possibly TRBD1 for D (6 bases). V was pared by 6 bases and J by 15 bases, with 18 bases between. Germline V gene lookup returns CDR1 LNHDA and CDR2 SQIVND (reference sequence). The CDR3 loop spans 12 amino acids. This CDR3 is CASSTGTGSWFF. Written as DNA, the CDR3 is TGTGCCAGTAGCACAGGGACGGGTTCATGGTTCTTC. Drawing the rest from reference TRBV19 and TRBJ2-1, the complete variable domain is DGGITQSPKYLFRKEGQNVTLSCEQNLNHDAMYWYRQDPGQGLRLIYYSQIVNDFQKGDIAEGYSVSREKKESFPLTVTSAQKNPTAFYLCASSTGTGSWFFGPGTRLTVL.

The chain employs TRBV5-4 and TRBJ2-7; possible D gene TRBD2, 5 bases. This CDR3 contains 13 residues. Germline assignment: CDR1 SGHNT and CDR2 YYREEE (reference sequence). The V gene lost 9 bases and the J gene lost 7 bases, with 20 bases spanning the gap. The CDR3 reads CATKSGTPLEQYF. Here the CDR3 DNA reads TGTGCCACCAAATCGGGAACTCCCCTAGAGCAGTACTTC.

This clone has more than one count but fewer than ten. The chain carries TRBV7-9 and TRBJ2-1, with 8 nucleotides matching TRBD2. The junction had 10 bases not matched to a gene; V was cut back by 5 bases and J by 7 bases. The germline V gene encodes CDR1 SEHNR and CDR2 FQNEAQ (reference sequence). This CDR3 is built from 15 residues. In DNA, the CDR3 is TGTGCCAGCAGCCCAGGGACTAGTTACGTTAATGAGCAGTTCTTC. Amino acid sequence: CASSPGTSYVNEQFF.

In its sample, this clone was seen a few times. V and J are TRBV7-2 and TRBJ2-2; D is undetermined. Germline lookup yields CDR1 SGHTA and CDR2 FQGNSA. V gave up 1 base and J gave up 1 base, with 7 bases separating them. The CDR3 length is 15 residues. The CDR3 region is CASSLVRENTGELFF. As DNA, the CDR3 is TGTGCCAGCAGCTTAGTGAGAGAGAACACCGGGGAGCTGTTTTTT.

This clone appeared a few times. The gene calls are TRBV6-5 and TRBJ1-2, with 8 positions matching TRBD1. CDR1 and CDR2 from the germline V gene are MNHEY and SVGAGI. This CDR3 contains 11 residues. Trimming took 8 bases from V and 8 from J; bases not matched to a gene: 4. This CDR3 is CASCGTGGYTF. The CDR3 DNA follows: TGTGCCAGCTGTGGGACAGGCGGCTACACCTTC.

The gene calls are TRBV19 and TRBJ1-5, with D perhaps TRBD1 (6 bases). CDR3 length: 16 residues. Germline V gives CDR1 LNHDA, CDR2 SQIVND (reference sequence). The V gene lost 7 bases and the J gene lost 0 bases, with 16 bases spanning the gap. CDR3 protein: CASIMDSKYSNQPQHF. The CDR3 DNA sequence: TGTGCCAGTATCATGGACAGCAAATATAGCAATCAGCCCCAGCATTTT. The full variable domain, completed using reference TRBV19 and TRBJ1-5, is DGGITQSPKYLFRKEGQNVTLSCEQNLNHDAMYWYRQDPGQGLRLIYYSQIVNDFQKGDIAEGYSVSREKKESFPLTVTSAQKNPTAFYLCASIMDSKYSNQPQHFGDGTRLSIL.

The rearrangement links TRBV12-5 to TRBJ1-1; tentatively, D is TRBD1 (6 bases). CDR3 length equals 13 residues. V was shortened by 6 bases and J by 2 bases, with 10 bases between the two germline ends. Germline V CDR1 and CDR2: LGHNT, FRNRAP. The CDR3 protein is CASGQTGNTEAFF. The DNA for the CDR3 is TGTGCTAGTGGCCAGACAGGCAACACTGAAGCTTTCTTT.

The chain is built from TRBV5-1 and TRBJ2-5; TRBD1 matches at 9 bases. The germline V gene has CDR1 SGHRS and CDR2 YFSETQ. This CDR3 region has 15 residues. V lost 4 bases to trimming and J lost 3 bases; unmatched junction nucleotides: 7. The CDR3 is CASSPPGTGKETQYF. The CDR3 DNA follows: TGCGCCAGCAGCCCCCCCGGGACAGGGAAAGAGACCCAGTACTTC.